These 26 T cell receptor beta chains originate from one sample sequenced in a study of blood T cell repertoires in COVID-19. Measured with immunoSEQ multiplex PCR; TCRdb has only the in-frame clones, and not every one. In the table there are fewer than 85,000 clones, approximately 82% of which are singletons. The sequenced material came from peripheral blood. Source of these receptors: an older woman with acute or convalescent COVID-19.

The genes are TRBV7-9 and TRBJ2-7; possibly TRBD1 for D (6 bases). The germline V and J ends were trimmed by 4 bases and 7 bases, with 17 bases remaining between them. CDR1 is SEHNR, CDR2 FQNEAQ, per germline (reference sequence). This CDR3 comprises 14 residues. The CDR3 region is CASSSLRGLFEQYF. For the CDR3, the DNA is TGTGCCAGCAGCTCGCTCAGGGGCCTCTTTGAGCAGTACTTC.

Only a few counts were recorded for this clone. The chain links TRBV25-1 to TRBJ1-3; 8 bases line up with TRBD1. J gave up 8 bases and V 8 bases, and 8 bases lay outside the gene matches. The length of the CDR3 is 13 residues. Germline CDR1 and CDR2: MGHDK and SYGVNS. This CDR3 reads CASRRQGKDTIYF. The CDR3 coding sequence is TGTGCCAGCCGTAGACAGGGGAAAGACACCATATATTTT.

The chain combines TRBV6-5 with TRBJ2-7; TRBD1 aligns across 7 bases. This CDR3 has 14 residues. Germline V gene lookup returns CDR1 MNHEY and CDR2 SVGAGI. J was trimmed by 5 bases and V by 4 bases; bases with no gene match: 8. The CDR3 loop is CASSSRTGMDEQYF. CDR3 bases: TGTGCCAGCAGTTCCAGGACAGGTATGGACGAGCAGTACTTC.

This clone was detected only a few times. This sequence joins TRBV7-2 and TRBJ1-5; the match to TRBD1 covers 7 bases. The CDR3 has 15 amino acids. V shed 5 bases and J 5 bases; nucleotides not matched to a gene: 9. Germline V gene sequence: CDR1 SGHTA, CDR2 FQGNSA. CDR3 in DNA: TGTGCCAGCAGCGAACGGGACAGAGATTATCAGCCCCAGCATTTT. Translated, it gives CASSERDRDYQPQHF.

The V gene is TRBV19, the J gene TRBJ1-3; a possible D gene is TRBD1 (6 bases). V lost 3 bases and J 3 bases, leaving 15 bases between the germline ends. Germline assignment: CDR1 LNHDA and CDR2 SQIVND (reference sequence). The CDR3 extends over 16 amino acids. The CDR3 loop reads CASSIVGGLGGNTIYF. The CDR3 DNA follows: TGTGCCAGTAGTATTGTGGGGGGGCTAGGTGGAAACACCATATATTTT.

The CDR3 is CASSADMNTEAFF. The CDR3 nucleotides read TGTGCCAGCAGTGCAGACATGAACACTGAAGCTTTCTTT. The genes are TRBV2 and TRBJ1-1; D unresolved. Trimming shortened V by 4 bases and J by 0 bases, and 6 bases separated the two germline ends. The CDR3 runs to 13 residues. Germline loops: CDR1 SNHLY, CDR2 FYNNEI.

The J gene is TRBJ1-2, the V gene TRBV5-8; 8 nucleotides match TRBD1. V gave up 4 bases and J gave up 4 bases; unmatched junction bases: 3. CDR3 length: 13 residues. The germline V gene encodes CDR1 SGHTS and CDR2 YDEGEE. CDR3 residues: CASSHDRGYGYTF. The CDR3 nucleotides read TGTGCCAGCAGCCACGACAGGGGCTATGGCTACACCTTC.

Only a few counts were recorded for this clone. The chain joins TRBV7-9 to TRBJ1-3; D unclear. In germline, CDR1 is SEHNR, CDR2 FQNEAQ (reference sequence). The V gene lost 3 bases and the J gene lost 7 bases, with 16 bases spanning the gap. The CDR3 runs 15 residues. CDR3 DNA sequence: TGTGCCAGCAGCTTGACGAACCCTCCAGGCAACACCATATATTTT. As protein: CASSLTNPPGNTIYF.

The V call is TRBV5-1, the J call TRBJ2-5; possibly TRBD1 for D (5 bases). This CDR3 comprises 14 residues. CDR1 is SGHRS and CDR2 is YFSETQ in the germline V gene. Trimming removed 3 bases at V and 4 bases at J, with 13 bases between. In DNA, the CDR3 is TGCGCCAGCAGCTCCCCGCCAGGGCCAGAGACCCAGTACTTC. This gives the protein CASSSPPGPETQYF.

Points on this clone: At one boundary the junction diverges from the germline segment, which might be a read error. The chain couples TRBV7-9 to TRBJ1-4; 7 bases match TRBD1. The CDR3 length is 16 residues. Germline V gives CDR1 SEHNR, CDR2 FQNEAQ (reference sequence). The CDR3 DNA is TGTGCCAGCAGCTTGGACAGGACCACAACTACTGAAAAACTGTTTTTT. Translated: CASSLDRTTTTEKLFF.

The chain is built from TRBV5-1 and TRBJ1-1; 7 bases fit TRBD1. Germline V gives CDR1 SGHRS, CDR2 YFSETQ. There are 13 residues in the CDR3. Trimming removed 5 bases from V and 1 base from J; junction bases left unmatched: 2. The CDR3 loop is CASSQGENTEAFF. DNA of the CDR3: TGCGCCAGCAGTCAGGGGGAGAACACTGAAGCTTTCTTT.

This clone was observed a few times. The rearrangement uses TRBV2 and TRBJ1-1; TRBD1 matches at 10 bases. Losses at the gene ends were 8 bases for V and 7 bases for J; bases not matched to a gene: 4. This CDR3 comprises 12 residues. CDR1 is SNHLY, CDR2 FYNNEI, per germline. In nucleotides, the CDR3 is TGTGCCAGCGTCCGGGACAGGGGTGAAGCTTTCTTT. Its translation is CASVRDRGEAFF. The full variable domain, with the rest looked up from reference TRBV2 and TRBJ1-1, is EPEVTQTPSHQVTQMGQEVILRCVPISNHLYFYWYRQILGQKVEFLVSFYNNEISEKSEIFDDQFSVERPDGSNFTLKIRSTKLEDSAMYFCASVRDRGEAFFGQGTRLTVV.

Turning to this clone: A junction boundary mismatches the germline segment, possibly from a read error. The rearrangement uses TRBV30 and TRBJ1-2, with unresolved D. Germline V gene data show CDR1 as GTSNPN and CDR2 as SVGIG (reference sequence). CDR3 length: 14 residues. The CDR3 loop is CAWSVRGTYYGYTF. CDR3 bases: TGTGCCTGGAGTGTACGGGGAACATACTACGGCTACACCTTC.

The sample holds one count of this clone. The chain carries TRBV6-5 and TRBJ1-1; TRBD1 might be the D (5 bases). Germline CDR1 reads MNHEY; CDR2 reads SVGAGI. The CDR3 runs to 13 residues. V was pared by 7 bases and J by 3 bases, with 12 bases between. The CDR3 DNA follows: TGTGCCAGCAATAGGGGTTTTTACACTGAAGCTTTCTTT. Translation: CASNRGFYTEAFF.

This clone turned up a few times. The chain joins TRBV4-2 to TRBJ1-1; possibly TRBD1 for D (5 bases). This CDR3 region has 15 residues. Germline CDR1 is LGHNA and CDR2 is YNFKEQ. V lost 2 bases and J 0 bases, leaving 10 bases between the germline ends. The CDR3: CASSQLGAMNTEAFF. The CDR3 DNA reads TGTGCCAGCAGCCAACTTGGGGCCATGAACACTGAAGCTTTCTTT.

The chain combines TRBV5-1 with TRBJ2-2, with D perhaps TRBD2 (6 bases). Germline-derived CDR1 and CDR2 are SGHRS and YFSETQ. The ends were cut back, 6 bases at V and 3 bases at J, with 12 bases in the middle. CDR3 length: 14 amino acids. CDR3 DNA sequence: TGCGCCAGCACGTTGGAGGGGTACACCGGGGAGCTGTTTTTT. Residues: CASTLEGYTGELFF.

The rearrangement uses TRBV6-5 and TRBJ2-4, with TRBD1 identical over 9 bases. Trimming cost V 5 bases and J 6 bases; bases outside gene matches: 2. The CDR3 has 13 residues. Germline V gene sequence: CDR1 MNHEY, CDR2 SVGAGI. As DNA, the CDR3 is TGTGCCAGCAGTAGGGGACAGGGAAACATTCAGTACTTC. Translating it yields CASSRGQGNIQYF.

The chain has TRBV12-3 or TRBV12-4 and TRBJ1-1; 7 bases map to TRBD1. The CDR3 is 13 residues long. With V trimmed by 5 bases and J by 3 bases, 3 bases remained unmatched. The CDR3 spells CASSKTGDTEAFF. The CDR3 bases are TGTGCCAGCAGTAAAACAGGGGACACTGAAGCTTTCTTT.

The chain joins TRBV13 to TRBJ2-1; D may be TRBD2 (6 bases). V lost 0 bases, J lost 2 bases, and 8 bases lay in between. The CDR3 consists of 15 residues. Germline V gene data show CDR1 as PRHDT and CDR2 as FYEKMQ (reference sequence). CDR3 residues: CASSLGGGTYNEQFF. CDR3 bases: TGTGCCAGCAGCTTAGGGGGGGGAACCTACAATGAGCAGTTCTTC.

This chain links TRBV7-2 with TRBJ1-4; D is ambiguous. The germline V gene has CDR1 SGHTA and CDR2 FQGNSA. V was trimmed by 4 bases and J by 8 bases, leaving 11 bases between them. The CDR3 consists of 13 residues. CDR3 DNA: TGTGCCAGCAGCTCCTACGAGGAGGAAAAACTGTTTTTT. Translating it yields CASSSYEEEKLFF.

This clone was seen only once. The chain combines TRBV5-1 with TRBJ1-2; TRBD1 is a possible D gene (5 bases). Trimming pared 0 bases from V and 5 bases from J, leaving 14 bases between. Germline values: CDR1 SGHRS, CDR2 YFSETQ. The CDR3 runs 15 residues. The CDR3 nucleotides read TGCGCCAGCAGCTTGGATGGGGCCCAGCCTTATGGCTACACCTTC. It codes for CASSLDGAQPYGYTF.

This clone came up once. The rearrangement uses TRBV5-6 and TRBJ2-3; D gene ambiguous. Trimming removed 6 bases from V and 1 base from J, with 9 bases in between. From germline, CDR1 is SGHDT and CDR2 YYEEEE. This CDR3 spans 13 amino acids. CDR3 sequence: CASTPGGTDTQYF. The CDR3 DNA follows: TGTGCCAGCACCCCAGGCGGCACAGATACGCAGTATTTT.

V is TRBV12-3 or TRBV12-4 and J is TRBJ2-1; no firm D call. V lost 3 bases and J 8 bases, leaving 5 bases between the germline ends. The CDR3 is 11 residues long. The CDR3, as DNA: TGTGCCAGCAGTTTTACGGATGAGCAGTTCTTC. It encodes CASSFTDEQFF.

The gene calls are TRBV5-5 and TRBJ2-1; D remains unclear. Trimming pared 3 bases from V and 6 bases from J, leaving 19 bases between. The CDR3 covers 16 residues. Germline V CDR1 and CDR2: SGHKS, YYEKEE (reference sequence). CDR3 sequence (DNA): TGTGCCAGCAGCTCCTCACAGTGGCTGTTAGGCAATGAGCAGTTCTTC. It is translated as CASSSSQWLLGNEQFF.

The J gene is TRBJ1-1, the V gene TRBV7-9; TRBD1 matches at 7 bases. J was trimmed by 1 base and V by 3 bases; bases with no gene match: 5. Per germline, CDR1 SEHNR and CDR2 FQNEAQ (reference sequence). This CDR3 has 15 residues. The CDR3 DNA reads as TGTGCCAGCAGCTTTACAGGGGCCCCGAACACTGAAGCTTTCTTT. Protein: CASSFTGAPNTEAFF.

V and J are TRBV6-6 and TRBJ1-1, with 9 bases identical to TRBD1. CDR1 is MNHNY, CDR2 SVGAGI, per germline (reference sequence). The CDR3 extends over 15 amino acids. Trimming cost V 6 bases and J 0 bases; bases outside gene matches: 5. DNA for the CDR3: TGTGCCAGCAGCGACGGACAGGGGATGAACACTGAAGCTTTCTTT. Amino acids: CASSDGQGMNTEAFF.